Reported below is one T cell receptor beta chain. Its antigen is as yet unknown. This table comes from immunoSEQ multiplex PCR, and its TCRdb copy is limited to in-frame clones, with some not included. The top ten clones hold 3% to 4% of a sample with roughly 140,000 clones, 70% to 90% of them seen once. These data originate in a study of T cell responses to AZD1222 COVID-19 vaccine. Broader study findings: Close to half of all spike-specific TCRs reportedly target regions of the variants that are unmutated. Spike-wide coverage was observed for vaccine-associated CD4 TCRs, with dominant responses at 160-218 and 743-854. Of the AZD1222 recipients, only 5 to 7 were seropositive at baseline. Clonal diversity was possibly underestimated, and the donors were mostly white British, with more females.

The starting material was peripheral blood, obtained on day 0 of MenACWY control vaccination. The clonotype was recovered from an adult in good health.

CDR3 nucleotides: TGTGCCAGTAGTTACCTGGGGTCTTATGGCTACACCTTC. This sequence encodes CASSYLGSYGYTF. The V gene is TRBV19, the J gene TRBJ1-2; unclear D gene. The CDR3 runs to 13 residues. Trimming cost V 5 bases and J 5 bases, with 12 bases left between them. Germline-derived CDR1 and CDR2 are LNHDA and SQIVND (reference sequence).